The sequence of this T cell receptor beta chain was determined in a study of shared clonotypes between healthy human individuals. This clone showed up just once. Assay execution took place at the deep level. Some clones are missing from TCRdb's copy, which holds only in-frame ones; the method was immunoSEQ multiplex PCR. The top ten hold over 10% of the sample, which has approximately 510,000 clones, about four fifths seen once. Trimming pared 0 bases from V and 2 bases from J, leaving 13 bases between. The V gene's germline CDR1 is SGHTA and CDR2 FQGNSA. This CDR3 region has 16 residues. The V gene is TRBV7-2, the J gene TRBJ1-1; D may be TRBD1 (6 bases). The material sequenced was PBMCs. The sequence was obtained from a woman in her thirties or forties in good health. Some clones in this sample may be carry-over from other donors' samples. CDR3 in amino acids: CASSLATGQRNTEAFF. CDR3 DNA sequence: TGTGCCAGCAGCTTAGCGACAGGACAGAGAAACACTGAAGCTTTCTTT.